These 6 T cell receptor beta chains were sequenced from one sample in a study of control samples from healthy donors and cancer patients. The repertoire was sequenced with immunoSEQ multiplex PCR; TCRdb's copy has only in-frame clones and lacks some. The sample holds about 250,000 clones, around 80% seen once. Sequencing used PBMCs. These receptors were collected from a woman aged 55-69 years with lung cancer.

The chain employs TRBV27 and TRBJ2-7; tentative D call: TRBD1 (6 bases). The CDR3 runs 13 residues. V was trimmed by 0 bases and J by 3 bases, leaving 6 bases between them. Germline CDR1 reads MNHEY; CDR2 reads SMNVEV (reference sequence). CDR3 nucleotides: TGTGCCAGCAGTTTATCACAGGGCTACGAGCAGTACTTC. Amino acid sequence: CASSLSQGYEQYF.

The chain couples TRBV7-9 to TRBJ1-5; 9 nucleotides agree with TRBD1. The CDR3 totals 16 residues. CDR1 and CDR2 from the germline V gene are SEHNR and FQNEAQ (reference sequence). V trimming: 0 bases; J trimming: 3 bases; junction bases outside the gene matches: 3. The CDR3 loop is CASSLAGTGFNQPQHF. The CDR3 DNA is TGTGCCAGCAGCTTAGCCGGGACAGGGTTCAATCAGCCCCAGCATTTT.

The chain couples TRBV28 to TRBJ2-2, with a tentative D call TRBD2 (5 bases). The CDR3 is 13 residues long. Germline CDR1 and CDR2: MDHEN and SYDVKM. Trimming pared 8 bases from V and 4 bases from J, leaving 11 bases between. CDR3 residues: CASCGGGTGELFF. The CDR3 DNA sequence: TGTGCCAGCTGTGGAGGTGGCACCGGGGAGCTGTTTTTT.

This clone was observed a few times. The rearrangement links TRBV12-3 or TRBV12-4 to TRBJ2-5; possibly TRBD1 for D (5 bases). This CDR3 is built from 13 residues. The V and J ends lost 3 bases and 3 bases respectively, with 8 bases between them. The CDR3 sequence is CASSFLGEETQYF. Written as DNA, the CDR3 is TGTGCCAGCAGTTTTTTAGGGGAAGAGACCCAGTACTTC.

At least ten counts were recorded for this clone. CDR3 protein: CASSLRRGGNQPQHF. CDR3 sequence (DNA): TGTGCCAGCAGTTTACGCAGGGGGGGCAATCAGCCCCAGCATTTT. The genes are TRBV27 and TRBJ1-5, with 7 bases lining up with TRBD1. The CDR3 runs to 15 residues. Losses at the gene ends were 2 bases for V and 2 bases for J; bases not matched to a gene: 3. CDR1 is MNHEY and CDR2 is SMNVEV in the germline V gene (reference sequence).

V and J are TRBV4-1 and TRBJ2-5; 7 bases match TRBD1. V lost 0 bases to trimming and J lost 4 bases; unmatched junction nucleotides: 17. CDR3 length equals 19 residues. Germline V gene lookup returns CDR1 MGHRA and CDR2 YSYEKL. The CDR3 loop is CASSQDGRGLQGILETQYF. The CDR3 bases are TGCGCCAGCAGCCAAGACGGCCGAGGGCTACAGGGGATCTTAGAGACCCAGTACTTC.